Reported below is one T cell receptor beta chain. This specimen belongs to a study of glioma-infiltrating T cells after dendritic cell vaccination. Sequenced by immunoSEQ multiplex PCR; TCRdb stores in-frame clones only, minus some. The data contain fewer than 75,000 clones, 81% of them seen just once; the ten biggest clones take up roughly 7.9%. Only patients with spare fresh-frozen tumor and over two years of follow-up were included. V lost 4 bases, J lost 8 bases, and 24 bases lay in between. The length of the CDR3 is 16 residues. Germline CDR1 SGHTS, CDR2 YDEGEE. The V gene is TRBV5-8, the J gene TRBJ1-2; D is perhaps TRBD1 (6 bases). This specimen was blood, taken before dendritic cell vaccination. The TCR comes from a human donor with glioblastoma. The CDR3 bases are TGTGCCAGCAGCCCCTCACACAAGGGGGATTTAAGAGGCTACACCTTC. Translated, it gives CASSPSHKGDLRGYTF.